The 27 T cell receptor beta chains given below trace back to one sample, sequenced in a study of T cell repertoires in cytomegalovirus infection. TCRdb reprocessed the reads via MiXCR and lists one record per CDR3 protein. The table lists approximately 750,000 distinct CDR3 sequences, approximately 34% of them singletons, with under 3% in the top ten. Sample: PBMCs. The receptor source for this set is a human donor in good health (CMV status not recorded). Some clones in this sample may be carry-over from other donors' samples.

The chain combines TRBV19 with TRBJ2-1, with 11 bases aligning to TRBD1. Per the germline V gene, CDR1 is LNHDA and CDR2 is SQIVND (reference sequence). V dropped 6 bases and J dropped 8; count of bases not matched to a gene: 9. This CDR3 region has 15 residues. DNA for the CDR3: TGTGCCAGTAGGGAGGGACAGGGGGTGTTGGATGAGCAGTTCTTC. Translating it yields CASREGQGVLDEQFF.

This clonotype was recorded a few times. The chain combines TRBV28 with TRBJ2-3; 9 bases match TRBD2. Germline V gene lookup returns CDR1 MDHEN and CDR2 SYDVKM. The CDR3 is 14 amino acids. With V trimmed by 7 bases and J by 2 bases, 4 bases remained unmatched. As DNA, the CDR3 is TGTGCCAGCACGAGCGGGGGGATCACAGATACGCAGTATTTT. Its translation: CASTSGGITDTQYF.

This rearrangement joins TRBV5-6 to TRBJ1-2; D call uncertain. Trimming pared 4 bases from V and 4 bases from J, leaving 8 bases between. The CDR3 runs to 12 residues. Germline V gene lookup returns CDR1 SGHDT and CDR2 YYEEEE. Here the CDR3 reads CASSRAGYGYTF. Written as DNA, the CDR3 is TGTGCCAGCAGCCGGGCCGGCTATGGCTACACCTTC.

This clonotype came up a few times. The chain has TRBV12-3 or TRBV12-4 and TRBJ2-1, with D tentatively TRBD1 (6 bases). V gave up 6 bases and J gave up 8 bases, with 14 bases separating them. The CDR3 length is 13 residues. CDR3 amino acids: CASSLYRAHEQFF. CDR3 nucleotide sequence: TGTGCCAGCAGCCTATACAGGGCCCATGAGCAGTTCTTC.

The chain recombines TRBV20-1 with TRBJ2-7; D unclear. The CDR3 has 15 amino acids. V was shortened by 4 bases and J by 0 bases, with 16 bases between the two germline ends. Germline V gene lookup returns CDR1 DFQATT and CDR2 SNEGSKA (reference sequence). The CDR3 DNA is TGCAGTGCTACCCTGCTGGTTCTGGGCTCCTACGAGCAGTACTTC. Translation: CSATLLVLGSYEQYF.

A word on this clonotype: The junction and the germline gene differ at one end; a read error may be behind it. This chain uses TRBV5-6 with TRBJ1-1; the D is unclear. The CDR3 loop spans 13 amino acids. Germline values: CDR1 SGHDT, CDR2 YYEEEE. The CDR3 sequence: CARTTPLNTEPFF. CDR3 DNA sequence: TGTGCCAGGACGACACCTCTGAACACTGAACCTTTCTTT.

The rearrangement links TRBV29-1 to TRBJ1-1; TRBD1 aligns across 8 bases. The CDR3 loop spans 16 amino acids. CDR1 and CDR2 (germline): SQVTM, ANQGSEA. The V segment lost 7 bases and the J segment 4 bases; nucleotides outside the gene matches: 17. The CDR3 loop reads CSAHPDETGVVTEAFF. CDR3 sequence (DNA): TGCAGCGCGCATCCCGATGAGACAGGGGTGGTCACTGAAGCTTTCTTT.

This clonotype has just a few counts. V gene TRBV2 combines with J gene TRBJ2-1, with no clear D. The CDR3 runs to 10 residues. The V end lost 10 bases, the J end lost 10 bases, and 11 bases lay between the germline ends. CDR1 is SNHLY, CDR2 FYNNEI, per germline. The CDR3 sequence is CATRRAEQFF. CDR3 sequence (DNA): TGTGCCACCCGCCGGGCCGAGCAGTTCTTC.

This clonotype was seen more than once but under ten times. J is TRBJ2-7 and V is TRBV20-1, with D perhaps matching TRBD2 (6 bases). V was pared by 5 bases and J by 3 bases, with 8 bases between. CDR1 and CDR2 (germline): DFQATT, SNEGSKA (reference sequence). The CDR3 has 11 amino acids. CDR3 sequence (DNA): TGCAGTGCTGAGGAGGGCTACGAGCAGTACTTC. Amino acids: CSAEEGYEQYF.

The V and J genes are TRBV7-2 and TRBJ1-2; a possible D gene is TRBD1 (6 bases). CDR1 SGHTA and CDR2 FQGNSA come from the germline V gene. V dropped 6 bases and J dropped 7 bases, with 18 bases sitting between them. This CDR3 contains 14 residues. This CDR3 is CASSWKGGRTGYTF. The CDR3 bases are TGTGCCAGCAGTTGGAAAGGGGGGCGAACTGGCTACACCTTC.

The J gene is TRBJ2-3, the V gene TRBV20-1; TRBD2 matches at 12 bases. CDR1 is DFQATT, CDR2 SNEGSKA, per germline (reference sequence). V trimming: 5 bases; J trimming: 2 bases; junction bases outside the gene matches: 5. CDR3 size: 15 residues. In DNA, the CDR3 is TGCAGTGCTGTTGGACTAGCGGGATTCACAGATACGCAGTATTTT. Its protein is CSAVGLAGFTDTQYF.

The genes are TRBV24-1 and TRBJ1-2, with D tentatively TRBD1 (5 bases). The germline gives CDR1 KGHDR, CDR2 SFDVKD. Trimming stripped 4 bases from V and 7 bases from J, with 18 bases between. The CDR3 spans 15 residues. CDR3 sequence: CATSDRDEGRGGYTF. Here the CDR3 DNA reads TGTGCCACCAGTGACCGGGACGAGGGGCGAGGTGGCTACACCTTC.

J is TRBJ2-2 and V is TRBV6-6; 9 bases match TRBD2. V lost 6 bases, J lost 0 bases, and 5 bases stayed unmatched. CDR1 MNHNY and CDR2 SVGAGI come from the germline V gene (reference sequence). This CDR3 contains 16 residues. The CDR3 DNA reads TGTGCCAGCAGACCTCTAGCGGGGACGAACACCGGGGAGCTGTTTTTT. Its translation is CASRPLAGTNTGELFF.

This clonotype was seen a single time. V usage is TRBV20-1 and J usage is TRBJ2-5; 10 positions agree with TRBD1. Germline V CDR1 and CDR2: DFQATT, SNEGSKA (reference sequence). V dropped 4 bases and J dropped 5; count of bases not matched to a gene: 4. CDR3 length equals 13 residues. The CDR3 DNA is TGCAGTGCTACGGGACAGGGGTGGGAGACCCAGTACTTC. It translates to CSATGQGWETQYF.

The chain couples TRBV5-3 to TRBJ1-6; D perhaps matches TRBD1 (5 bases). TRBV5-3 has ORF status, its function being uncertain. The CDR3 extends over 15 amino acids. V dropped 8 bases and J dropped 6 bases, with 18 bases sitting between them. The CDR3 loop is CASSPGTGLNSPLHF. DNA of the CDR3: TGTGCCAGCTCACCCGGGACCGGACTTAATTCACCCCTCCACTTT.

V is TRBV10-3 and J is TRBJ1-1; no clear D. The CDR3 runs 13 residues. V dropped 5 bases and J dropped 0 bases, with 7 bases sitting between them. Germline loops: CDR1 ENHRY, CDR2 SYGVKD. The chain's CDR3 is CAISLGMNTEAFF. The CDR3 region has the DNA TGTGCCATCAGTTTGGGCATGAACACTGAAGCTTTCTTT.

This clonotype occurred a few times. This chain uses TRBV19 with TRBJ1-5, with D possibly TRBD1 on 5 matching bases. Per the germline V gene, CDR1 is LNHDA and CDR2 is SQIVND (reference sequence). The length of the CDR3 is 12 residues. Trimming cost V 10 bases and J 7 bases, with 14 bases left between them. DNA for the CDR3: TGTGCCACGGGGGGTATTTACCAGCCCCAGCATTTT. Amino acids: CATGGIYQPQHF.

There are a few counts of this clonotype. The V call is TRBV5-6, the J call TRBJ2-3; possible D gene TRBD2, 7 bases. Germline assignment: CDR1 SGHDT and CDR2 YYEEEE. V lost 5 bases and J 1 base, leaving 17 bases between the germline ends. The CDR3 spans 16 residues. In nucleotides, the CDR3 is TGTGCCAGCAGGGACTTCGGGGGGCCCGGCACAGATACGCAGTATTTT. This sequence encodes CASRDFGGPGTDTQYF.

The V and J genes are TRBV7-8 and TRBJ2-3; D is perhaps TRBD2 (7 bases). Germline-derived CDR1 and CDR2 are SGHVS and FQNEAQ. V dropped 8 bases and J dropped 1 base, with 16 bases sitting between them. The CDR3 is 15 amino acids. DNA of the CDR3: TGTGCCAGCGTAAGGGGGGGGGGGCGCACAGATACGCAGTATTTT. Residues: CASVRGGGRTDTQYF. The full variable domain, with the rest looked up from reference TRBV7-8 and TRBJ2-3, is GAGVSQSPRYKVAKRGQDVALRCDPISGHVSLFWYQQALGQGPEFLTYFQNEAQLDKSGLPSDRFFAERPEGSVSTLKIQRTQQEDSAVYLCASVRGGGRTDTQYFGPGTRLTVL.

The rearrangement uses TRBV11-3 and TRBJ2-1; TRBD2 matches 11 bases. V was clipped by 5 bases and J by 5 bases; unmatched bases: 5. CDR1 and CDR2 from the germline V gene are SGHNT and YENEEA. This CDR3 has 15 residues. CDR3: CASSPLAGGDNEQFF. In nucleotides, the CDR3 is TGTGCCAGCAGCCCGCTAGCGGGAGGAGACAATGAGCAGTTCTTC.

Here the CDR3 DNA reads TGTGCCAGCAGCGTACGGACTAGCGGGACACAAGAGACCCAGTACTTC. Translated, it gives CASSVRTSGTQETQYF. V is TRBV3-1 and J is TRBJ2-5; 12 positions match TRBD2. Looked up from germline, CDR1 is LGHDT and CDR2 is YNNKEL (reference sequence). The CDR3 is made up of 16 amino acids. After removal of 5 bases from V and 2 bases from J, the junction contained 6 bases not matched to a gene.

This chain connects TRBV12-3 or TRBV12-4 to TRBJ2-5, with 9 bases identical to TRBD2. The CDR3 totals 14 residues. The V gene end was trimmed by 7 bases and the J gene end by 7 bases; junction bases not matched to a gene: 10. CDR3 nucleotides: TGTGCCAGCATGGTATATTCAGCGGGAGGGACCCAGTACTTC. It codes for CASMVYSAGGTQYF.

CDR3 DNA sequence: TGTGCCAGCAGTGAAACAGGGGCGAATTCACCCCTCCACTTT. This gives the protein CASSETGANSPLHF. The chain joins TRBV6-1 to TRBJ1-6; the match to TRBD1 covers 7 bases. V lost 2 bases to trimming and J lost 7 bases; unmatched junction nucleotides: 2. CDR3 size: 14 residues. Germline V gene data show CDR1 as MNHNS and CDR2 as SASEGT.

This clonotype was counted only a few times. The chain recombines TRBV6-5 with TRBJ2-3; D is unclear. The CDR3 runs to 16 residues. The germline gives CDR1 MNHEY, CDR2 SVGAGI. V shed 2 bases and J shed 0 bases, with 12 bases lying between them. In DNA form, the CDR3 reads TGTGCCAGCAGTTACGACTTAGGTCCTAGCACAGATACGCAGTATTTT. Protein product: CASSYDLGPSTDTQYF.

The chain uses TRBV6-1 and TRBJ2-4; a possible D gene is TRBD2 (5 bases). This CDR3 contains 15 residues. V lost 8 bases, J lost 0 bases, and 14 bases lay in between. In germline, CDR1 is MNHNS, CDR2 SASEGT. In DNA, the CDR3 is TGTGCCAGCGGTCGGGAAACTCTAGCCAAAAACATTCAGTACTTC. Encoded protein: CASGRETLAKNIQYF.

This chain links TRBV6-6 with TRBJ1-2; unclear D gene. V lost 2 bases and J 4 bases, leaving 11 bases between the germline ends. There are 14 residues in the CDR3. Germline assignment: CDR1 MNHNY and CDR2 SVGAGI (reference sequence). The CDR3 loop reads CASSYGRHIYGYTF. The CDR3 DNA follows: TGTGCCAGCAGTTACGGGAGACATATCTATGGCTACACCTTC.

V and J are TRBV7-9 and TRBJ2-1; D call uncertain. The V gene's germline CDR1 is SEHNR and CDR2 FQNEAQ (reference sequence). The CDR3 is made up of 13 amino acids. V lost 5 bases and J 10 bases, leaving 15 bases between the germline ends. CDR3 bases: TGTGCCAGCAGCCCATCCGGGCTAAAAGAGCAGTTCTTC. This gives the protein CASSPSGLKEQFF.